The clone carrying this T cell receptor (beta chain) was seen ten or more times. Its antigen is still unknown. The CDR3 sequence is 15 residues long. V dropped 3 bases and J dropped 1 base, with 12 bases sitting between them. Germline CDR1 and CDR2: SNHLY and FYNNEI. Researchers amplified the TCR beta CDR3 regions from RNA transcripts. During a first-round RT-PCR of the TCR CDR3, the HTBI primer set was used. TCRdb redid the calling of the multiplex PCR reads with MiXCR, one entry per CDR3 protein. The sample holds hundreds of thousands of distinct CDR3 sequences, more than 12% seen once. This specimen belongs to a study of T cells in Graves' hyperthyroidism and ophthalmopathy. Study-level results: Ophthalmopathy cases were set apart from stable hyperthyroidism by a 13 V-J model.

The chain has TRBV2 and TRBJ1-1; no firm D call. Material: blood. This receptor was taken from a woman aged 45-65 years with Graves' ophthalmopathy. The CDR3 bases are TGTGCCAGCAGTGACATGGGGTCGTCGAACACTGAAGCTTTCTTT. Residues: CASSDMGSSNTEAFF.